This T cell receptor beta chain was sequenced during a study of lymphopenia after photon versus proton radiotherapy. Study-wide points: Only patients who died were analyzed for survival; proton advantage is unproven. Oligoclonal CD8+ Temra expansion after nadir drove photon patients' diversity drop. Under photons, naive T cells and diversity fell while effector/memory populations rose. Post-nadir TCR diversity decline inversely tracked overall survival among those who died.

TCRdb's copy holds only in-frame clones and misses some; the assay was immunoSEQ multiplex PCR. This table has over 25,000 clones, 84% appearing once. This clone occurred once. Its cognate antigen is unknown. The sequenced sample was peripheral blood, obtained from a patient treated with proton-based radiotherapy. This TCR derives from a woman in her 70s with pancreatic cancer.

Here the CDR3 DNA reads TGTGCCAGCAGCTCCCAAGGTCCCTACAATGAGCAGTTCTTC. This encodes CASSSQGPYNEQFF. The V and J genes are TRBV5-4 and TRBJ2-1; D ambiguous. The CDR3 has 14 residues. The V gene's germline CDR1 is SGHNT and CDR2 YYREEE (reference sequence). V lost 3 bases and J lost 2, with 9 bases in between.